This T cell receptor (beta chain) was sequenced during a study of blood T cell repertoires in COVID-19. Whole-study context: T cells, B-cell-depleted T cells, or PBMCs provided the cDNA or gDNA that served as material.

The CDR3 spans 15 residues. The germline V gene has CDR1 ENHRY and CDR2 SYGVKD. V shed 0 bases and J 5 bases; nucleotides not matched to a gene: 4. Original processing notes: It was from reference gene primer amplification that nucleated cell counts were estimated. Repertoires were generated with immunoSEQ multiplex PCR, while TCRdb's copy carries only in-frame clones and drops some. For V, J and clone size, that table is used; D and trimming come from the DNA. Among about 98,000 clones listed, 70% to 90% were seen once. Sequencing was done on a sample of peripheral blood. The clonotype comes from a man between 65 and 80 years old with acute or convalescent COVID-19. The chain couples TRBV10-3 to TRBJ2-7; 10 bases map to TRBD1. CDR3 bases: TGTGCCATCAGTGAGTCGACAGGGGGCGGCGACGAGCAGTACTTC. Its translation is CAISESTGGGDEQYF.